This TCR beta chain was obtained from a study of blood T cell repertoires in COVID-19. CDR1 SGHRS and CDR2 YFSETQ come from the germline V gene. The CDR3 covers 15 residues. The J segment lost 6 bases and the V segment lost 1 base, leaving 8 bases of the junction unmatched. Only in-frame clones appear in the TCRdb table, and some are missing; sequencing was by immunoSEQ multiplex PCR. In the table there are some 260,000 clones, 80% to 90% of which are singletons. This TCR came from a woman aged 70-85 years with COVID-19, enrolled during active disease. The rearrangement joins TRBV5-1 to TRBJ2-3; TRBD2 aligns across 7 bases. The source material was peripheral blood. As DNA, the CDR3 is TGCGCCAGCAGCTTGAGTGGGAGGGCCGGGGATACGCAGTATTTT. Protein product: CASSLSGRAGDTQYF.